This T cell receptor beta chain was sequenced in a study of T cells in localized non-small cell lung cancer. Study-wide results and caveats: In adjacent lung, a median roughly 56 of the top 100 tumor clones were found. T cell clonality was highest in uninvolved adjacent lung, above tumor. As only one tumor region underwent sequencing, heterogeneity remains possible.

The protocol was immunoSEQ multiplex PCR, while the TCRdb copy is restricted to in-frame clones and leaves out a portion. The profile covers 1,500 to 2,000 clones, with 28% appearing a single time and 15% to 25% taken by the ten largest. The length of the CDR3 is 13 residues. V dropped 2 bases and J dropped 3 bases, with 7 bases sitting between them. Looked up from germline, CDR1 is SGHTA and CDR2 is FQGNSA. As for this clone: Its antigen is unknown.

The chain joins TRBV7-2 to TRBJ1-1, with D possibly being TRBD1 (5 bases). The sequences come from normal lung tissue next to the tumor, collected before any cancer treatment. The clonotype originates from a male donor aged 60 or over with stage I squamous cell lung carcinoma. The chain's CDR3 is CASSLRGDTEAFF. Written as DNA, the CDR3 is TGTGCCAGCAGCTTACGGGGGGACACTGAAGCTTTCTTT.